This T cell receptor beta chain was obtained from a study of Graves' ophthalmopathy and Graves' hyperthyroidism. In the study overall: Hyperthyroidism is called stable when no ophthalmopathy develops within 18 months of follow-up. Study-wide findings and caveats: The model forecast ophthalmopathy progression, reaching roughly 71% sensitivity and around 75% specificity. Appearing in blood as well were most expanded thyroid clonotypes above 0.001 frequency.

Exclusion covered patients with other autoimmune diseases or uncontrolled infections (as well as pregnancy or lactation). Amplifying from RNA transcripts, the study obtained TCR beta CDR3 regions. Second-round multiplex PCR came after a first-round RT-PCR that employed HTBI primers. TCRdb itself ran the multiplex PCR reads through MiXCR, one entry per CDR3 protein. This sample has 1 million to 1.3 million distinct CDR3 sequences, with 36% found just once. This CDR3 contains 14 residues. The germline CDR1 and CDR2 sequences are MNHEY and SVGEGT. Trimming removed 8 bases from V and 0 bases from J, with 11 bases in between. Turning to this clonotype: What it binds is not known.

The sequencing sample was made of peripheral blood or thyroid tissue (not recorded which). The TCR comes from an adult man with Graves' hyperthyroidism. The rearrangement links TRBV6-2 or TRBV6-3 to TRBJ1-5; D unresolved. CDR3 sequence (DNA): TGTGCCAGCGGCCCGACAAATAGCAATCAGCCCCAGCATTTT. Translated, it gives CASGPTNSNQPQHF.